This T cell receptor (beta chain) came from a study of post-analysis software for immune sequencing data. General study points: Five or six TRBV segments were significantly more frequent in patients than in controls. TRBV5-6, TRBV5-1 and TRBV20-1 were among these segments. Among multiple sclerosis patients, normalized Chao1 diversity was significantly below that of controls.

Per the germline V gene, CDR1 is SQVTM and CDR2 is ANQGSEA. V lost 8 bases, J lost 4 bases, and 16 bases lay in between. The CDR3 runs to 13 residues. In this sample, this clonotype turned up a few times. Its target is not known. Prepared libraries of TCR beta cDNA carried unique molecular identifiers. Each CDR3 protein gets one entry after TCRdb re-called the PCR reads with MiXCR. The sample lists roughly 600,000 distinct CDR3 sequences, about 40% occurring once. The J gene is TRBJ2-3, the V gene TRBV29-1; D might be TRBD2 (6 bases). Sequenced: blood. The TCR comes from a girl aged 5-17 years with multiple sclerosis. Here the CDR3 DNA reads TGCAGCCCTAAGGGCGGGGACTCAGATACGCAGTATTTT. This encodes CSPKGGDSDTQYF.